One sample yielded the 9 T cell receptor beta chains listed below, sequenced in a study of cytomegalovirus exposure and HLA in healthy donors. Researchers ran the PCR with 60 Vbeta and 13 Jbeta primers. Here immunoSEQ multiplex PCR was the method, and the copy in TCRdb shows in-frame clones only, minus some. Of about 170,000 clones listed, around 80% were seen once; the top ten hold over 2%. Source material: PBMCs. These receptors were obtained from a woman aged 50 to 60 in good health and CMV-seronegative.

This clone was picked up a small number of times. This chain links TRBV7-9 with TRBJ2-2, with TRBD1 as a possible D gene (6 bases). The germline V gene has CDR1 SEHNR and CDR2 FQNEAQ (reference sequence). This CDR3 is built from 15 residues. V gave up 3 bases and J gave up 3 bases, with 11 bases separating them. The CDR3 DNA is TGTGCCAGCAGCTTGGCAGAGGGGGACACCGGGGAGCTGTTTTTT. Translating it yields CASSLAEGDTGELFF.

The V call is TRBV30, the J call TRBJ2-1; D perhaps matches TRBD2 (7 bases). The CDR3 has 13 amino acids. Trimming removed 1 base from V and 10 bases from J, with 14 bases in between. CDR1 GTSNPN and CDR2 SVGIG come from the germline V gene (reference sequence). CDR3 region: CAWSDGGGREQFF. The CDR3 region has the DNA TGTGCCTGGAGTGATGGGGGGGGGCGCGAGCAGTTCTTC.

This chain connects TRBV14 to TRBJ2-1; 8 nucleotides match TRBD1. With 1 base clipped from V and 3 bases from J, the junction kept 8 bases outside the gene matches. This CDR3 has 17 amino acids. Germline V gene data show CDR1 as SGHDN and CDR2 as FVKESK. The CDR3 loop reads CASSQVGGRGLYNEQFF. Written as DNA, the CDR3 is TGTGCCAGCAGCCAAGTAGGCGGCAGGGGGCTCTACAATGAGCAGTTCTTC.

Only a few counts were recorded for this clone. The V gene is TRBV28, the J gene TRBJ2-1; 11 positions agree with TRBD1. V shed 7 bases, J shed 8 bases, and the junction held 13 bases outside the gene matches. This CDR3 region has 16 residues. Germline V gene sequence: CDR1 MDHEN, CDR2 SYDVKM. The CDR3 nucleotides read TGTGCCAGCACCTTTCCCGGGACAGGGGGTGGCTATGAGCAGTTCTTC. This sequence encodes CASTFPGTGGGYEQFF.

V and J are TRBV4-2 and TRBJ2-5, with D unresolved. This CDR3 region has 16 residues. Trimming left V 0 bases short and J 3 bases short, with 14 bases between. Germline V CDR1 and CDR2: LGHNA, YNFKEQ. The DNA of the CDR3 is TGTGCCAGCAGCCAAGAACCCGGAAGGAGTAAAGAGACCCAGTACTTC. It translates to CASSQEPGRSKETQYF.

Here the CDR3 reads CASRGGQVGELFF. The CDR3 DNA reads TGTGCCAGCAGGGGCGGACAGGTCGGGGAGCTGTTTTTT. J is TRBJ2-2 and V is TRBV28, with 7 positions matching TRBD1. This CDR3 region has 13 residues. The V and J ends lost 6 bases and 7 bases, in that order; junction bases with no gene match: 5. Germline-derived CDR1 and CDR2 are MDHEN and SYDVKM.

The chain uses TRBV4-1 and TRBJ2-5; 10 positions match TRBD2. The CDR3 runs 19 residues. The germline V gene encodes CDR1 MGHRA and CDR2 YSYEKL. J gave up 4 bases and V 4 bases, and 18 bases lay outside the gene matches. The CDR3 protein is CASSRLVERGGRGPETQYF. The CDR3 DNA is TGCGCCAGCAGCCGACTCGTAGAGCGGGGGGGCCGCGGCCCAGAGACCCAGTACTTC.

This clone is a singleton in its sample. V and J are TRBV15 and TRBJ2-7, with 7 bases identical to TRBD1. Trimming at V came to 5 bases and at J to 4 bases, leaving 8 bases not matched to a gene. The CDR3 has 14 residues. Germline assignment: CDR1 LNHNV and CDR2 YYDKDF (reference sequence). CDR3 amino acids: CATSYHTGEYEQYF. CDR3 DNA: TGTGCCACCAGCTATCACACAGGGGAGTACGAGCAGTACTTC.

The V gene is TRBV7-2, the J gene TRBJ1-2; 8 nucleotides align to TRBD1. The CDR3 sequence is 14 residues long. Trimming at V came to 3 bases and at J to 6 bases, leaving 6 bases not matched to a gene. The V gene's germline CDR1 is SGHTA and CDR2 FQGNSA. CDR3 nucleotides: TGTGCCAGCAGCTTCAGTCAGGGGGCTCATGGCTACACCTTC. The encoded protein is CASSFSQGAHGYTF.